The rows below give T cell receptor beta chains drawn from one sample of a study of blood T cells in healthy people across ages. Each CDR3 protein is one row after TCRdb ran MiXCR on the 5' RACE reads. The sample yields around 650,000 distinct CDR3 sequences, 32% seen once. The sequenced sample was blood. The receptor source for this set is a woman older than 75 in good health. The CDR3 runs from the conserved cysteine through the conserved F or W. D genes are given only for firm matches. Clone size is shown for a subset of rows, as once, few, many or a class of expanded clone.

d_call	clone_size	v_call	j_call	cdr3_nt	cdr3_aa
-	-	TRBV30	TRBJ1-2	TGTGCCTGGAGTGTCGGTGGGCACTATGGCTACACCTTC	CAWSVGGHYGYTF
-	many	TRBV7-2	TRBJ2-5	TGTGCCAGCAGCCCCCGAGGGGGGTGGAAACAAGAGACCCAGTACTTC	CASSPRGGWKQETQYF
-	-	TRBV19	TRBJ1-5	TGTGCCAGTGGACCTCTTAAGGGGGATAGCAATCAGCCCCAGCATTTT	CASGPLKGDSNQPQHF
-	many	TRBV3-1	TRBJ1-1	TGTGCCAGCAGCCAAGGGAACACTGAAGCTTTCTTT	CASSQGNTEAFF
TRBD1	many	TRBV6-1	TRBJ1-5	TGTGCCAGCAGCCGACAGGGGAGCCAGCCCCAGCATTTT	CASSRQGSQPQHF
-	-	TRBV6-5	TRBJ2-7	TGTGCCAGCAAGGACAGAACCTACGAGCAGTACTTC	CASKDRTYEQYF
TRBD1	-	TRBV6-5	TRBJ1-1	TGTGCCAGCAGTTCCTCCGGGACAGGGGGGAAAGCTTTCTTT	CASSSSGTGGKAFF
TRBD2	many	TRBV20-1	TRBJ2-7	TGCAGTGCTAGAGATGCAGCGGGGGGAATTTACGAGCAGTACTTC	CSARDAAGGIYEQYF
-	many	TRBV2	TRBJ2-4	TGTGCCAGTGAAGGGACACCCAATACCCTAGCCAAAAACATTCAGTACTTC	CASEGTPNTLAKNIQYF
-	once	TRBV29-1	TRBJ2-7	TGCAGCGTTGAGCGAGATTACGAGCAGTACTTC	CSVERDYEQYF
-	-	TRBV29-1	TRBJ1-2	TGCAGCGTTGAGAGGGGGGGGCTCAGTGGCTACACCTTC	CSVERGGLSGYTF
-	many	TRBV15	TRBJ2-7	TGTGCCACCAGCAGGGACAGCCTCTACGAGCAGTACTTC	CATSRDSLYEQYF
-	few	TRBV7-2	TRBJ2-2	TGTGCCAGCAGCGCAGGGAAGGTGGGGGCCGGGGAGCTGTTTTTT	CASSAGKVGAGELFF
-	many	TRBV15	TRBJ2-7	TGTGCCACCAGCCCTGTCGGGGCGGAGCAGTACTTC	CATSPVGAEQYF
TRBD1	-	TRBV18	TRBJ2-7	TGTGCCAGCTCACCACGGCCACCAGGGGGGACAGGCCACTACGAGCAGTACTTC	CASSPRPPGGTGHYEQYF
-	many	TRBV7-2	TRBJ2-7	TGTGCCAGCAGCTTAGAATCTGTCGGGGGCCCGTACGAGCAGTACTTC	CASSLESVGGPYEQYF
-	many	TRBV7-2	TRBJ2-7	TGTGCCAGCAGCTTAGATGTACGGGCCTCCTACGAGCAGTACTTC	CASSLDVRASYEQYF
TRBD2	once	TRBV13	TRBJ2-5	TGTGCCAGCGGGAAGACTAGCGGGGGAATTAATGGAGAGACCCAGTACTTC	CASGKTSGGINGETQYF
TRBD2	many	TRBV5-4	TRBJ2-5	TGTGCCAGCAGCCAGACTAGCGGGGGGCCCGAGGAGACCCAGTACTTC	CASSQTSGGPEETQYF
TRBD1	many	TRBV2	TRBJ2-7	TGTGCCAGCACCCGGGACAGGGTCTCCTCCTACGAGCAGTACTTC	CASTRDRVSSYEQYF
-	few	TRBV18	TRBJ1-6	TGTGCCAGCTCACCATGGGACCACCTGAGCTCCTATAATTCACCCCTCCACTTT	CASSPWDHLSSYNSPLHF
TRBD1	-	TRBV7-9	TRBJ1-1	TGTGCCAGCAGCCCCACATCAGGGGGCGCTGGGTCGGGTGAAGCTTTCTTT	CASSPTSGGAGSGEAFF
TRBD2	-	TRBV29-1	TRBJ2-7	TGCAGCGTTGTGAGGGTAGCGGGATCCTACGAGCAGTACTTC	CSVVRVAGSYEQYF